These 8 T cell receptor beta chains share one sample of origin, sequenced in a study of blood T cells in healthy people across ages. For the second PCR, which ran for about 6 to 11 cycles, a sample-barcoded 5' primer and a J-beta primer mix were used. TCRdb recomputed calls from the 5' RACE reads with MiXCR, one row per CDR3 protein. This table holds more than 1.4 million distinct CDR3 sequences, approximately 42% found once. The sequencing input was blood. The source is a young woman in good health.

This chain joins TRBV5-6 and TRBJ2-7, with D maybe TRBD1 (6 bases). The CDR3 contains 14 residues. Germline CDR1 SGHDT, CDR2 YYEEEE. V shed 2 bases and J shed 3 bases, with 12 bases lying between them. DNA for the CDR3: TGTGCCAGCAGCTTCCAACCGACAGGCTACGAGCAGTACTTC. As protein: CASSFQPTGYEQYF.

Only a few counts were recorded for this clonotype. This sequence joins TRBV12-5 and TRBJ2-1; 7 bases are shared with TRBD1. The CDR3 has 15 amino acids. The germline V gene has CDR1 LGHNT and CDR2 FRNRAP. The V segment lost 5 bases and the J segment 2 bases; nucleotides outside the gene matches: 6. The CDR3 sequence is CASGNPTGTYNEQFF. Written as DNA, the CDR3 is TGTGCTAGTGGTAACCCGACAGGGACCTACAATGAGCAGTTCTTC. The full variable domain, rest sourced from reference TRBV12-5 and TRBJ2-1, is DARVTQTPRHKVTEMGQEVTMRCQPILGHNTVFWYRQTMMQGLELLAYFRNRAPLDDSGMPKDRFSAEMPDATLATLKIQPSEPRDSAVYFCASGNPTGTYNEQFFGPGTRLTVL.

In its sample, this clonotype was seen a few times. J is TRBJ1-6 and V is TRBV4-1; D is undetermined. Trimming removed 1 base at V and 5 bases at J, with 6 bases between. Germline V gene lookup returns CDR1 MGHRA and CDR2 YSYEKL. The CDR3 is 14 amino acids. Here the CDR3 reads CASSQGVDNSPLHF. Here the CDR3 DNA reads TGCGCCAGCAGCCAAGGAGTCGATAATTCACCCCTCCACTTT.

The chain links TRBV24-1 to TRBJ1-2; 9 bases fit TRBD1. The CDR3 has 14 residues. Germline V CDR1 and CDR2: KGHDR, SFDVKD. V gave up 4 bases and J gave up 8 bases; unmatched junction bases: 7. The CDR3 DNA reads as TGTGCCACCAGTGACCCCGGGACAGGGCTAGGCTACACCTTC. Translation: CATSDPGTGLGYTF.

Note on this clonotype: The junction departs from the called germline gene at one end, perhaps through a read error. V usage is TRBV20-1 and J usage is TRBJ2-3; TRBD2 agrees at 9 bases. CDR3 length: 16 residues. The germline gives CDR1 DFQATT, CDR2 SNEGSKA (reference sequence). Written as DNA, the CDR3 is TGCAGTGCTAGAGTACCTTCAGCGGGGGGACTAGATACGCGGTATTTT. Translating it yields CSARVPSAGGLDTRYF.

This clonotype showed up just a few times. V is TRBV13 and J is TRBJ2-1; 7 nucleotides align to TRBD2. The CDR3 consists of 16 residues. In germline, CDR1 is PRHDT, CDR2 FYEKMQ (reference sequence). J was trimmed by 4 bases and V by 5 bases; bases with no gene match: 11. In DNA, the CDR3 is TGTGCCAGCAGCCAGGGTTCGGGGGAGGGGTACAATGAGCAGTTCTTC. It yields the protein CASSQGSGEGYNEQFF.

This clonotype occurred a few times. The chain combines TRBV20-1 with TRBJ2-3, with 8 bases fitting TRBD2. Per germline, CDR1 DFQATT and CDR2 SNEGSKA (reference sequence). The CDR3 is made up of 15 amino acids. Losses at the gene ends were 6 bases for V and 2 bases for J; bases not matched to a gene: 10. The CDR3 DNA is TGCAGTGCCCTAGATAGCGGGGAAGACACAGATACGCAGTATTTT. This gives the protein CSALDSGEDTDTQYF.

This chain uses TRBV29-1 with TRBJ2-2, with D maybe TRBD1 (5 bases). This CDR3 has 12 amino acids. The V end lost 6 bases, the J end lost 6 bases, and 11 bases lay between the germline ends. Germline CDR1 is SQVTM and CDR2 is ANQGSEA. CDR3 amino acids: CSVTQASGELFF. The CDR3 DNA follows: TGCAGCGTCACACAGGCGTCCGGGGAGCTGTTTTTT.